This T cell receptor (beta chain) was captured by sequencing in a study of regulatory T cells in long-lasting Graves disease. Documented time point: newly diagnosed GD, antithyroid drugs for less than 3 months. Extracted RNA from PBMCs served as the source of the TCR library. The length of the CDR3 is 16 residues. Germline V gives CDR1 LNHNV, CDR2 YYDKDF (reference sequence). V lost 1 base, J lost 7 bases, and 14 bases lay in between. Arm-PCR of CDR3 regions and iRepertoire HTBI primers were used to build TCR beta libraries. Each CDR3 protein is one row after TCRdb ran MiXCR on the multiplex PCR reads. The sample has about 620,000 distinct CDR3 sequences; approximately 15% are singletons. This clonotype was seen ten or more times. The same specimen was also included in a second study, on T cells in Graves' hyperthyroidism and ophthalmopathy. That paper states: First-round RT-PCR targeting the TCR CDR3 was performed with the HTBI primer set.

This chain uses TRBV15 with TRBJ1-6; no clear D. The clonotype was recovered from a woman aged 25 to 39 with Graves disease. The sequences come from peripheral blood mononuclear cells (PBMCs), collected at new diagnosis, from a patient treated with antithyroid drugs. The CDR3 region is CATSRGRLDWNSPLHF. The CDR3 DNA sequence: TGTGCCACCAGCAGAGGGAGGCTTGACTGGAATTCACCCCTCCACTTT.